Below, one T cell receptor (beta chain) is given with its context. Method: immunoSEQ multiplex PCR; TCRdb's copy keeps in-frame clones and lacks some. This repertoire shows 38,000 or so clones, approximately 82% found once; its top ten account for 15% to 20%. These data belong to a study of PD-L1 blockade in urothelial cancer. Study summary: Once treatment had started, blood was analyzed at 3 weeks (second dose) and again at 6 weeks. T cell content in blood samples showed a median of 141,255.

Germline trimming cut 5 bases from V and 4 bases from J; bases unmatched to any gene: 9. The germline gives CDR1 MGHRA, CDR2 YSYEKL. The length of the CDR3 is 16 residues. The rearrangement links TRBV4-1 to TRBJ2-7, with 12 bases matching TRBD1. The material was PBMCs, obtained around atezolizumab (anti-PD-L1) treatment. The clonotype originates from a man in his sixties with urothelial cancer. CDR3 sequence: CASSGTGGIGDYEQYF. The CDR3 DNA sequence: TGCGCCAGCAGCGGGACAGGGGGCATCGGGGATTACGAGCAGTACTTC.